The clone carrying this TCR beta chain was observed once. The data were produced by immunoSEQ multiplex PCR, yet TCRdb's version contains in-frame clones alone and is incomplete. The sample records roughly 70,000 clones, 85% to 95% being singletons. The data derive from a study of technical replicates of blood from a handful of donors. The TCR originated in a human donor in good health. Sequencing used T cells isolated from PBMCs.

This chain's CDR3 is CASSFGGPDTGELFF. Written as DNA, the CDR3 is TGTGCCAGCAGCTTTGGTGGGCCTGACACCGGGGAGCTGTTTTTT. The chain combines TRBV7-9 with TRBJ2-2, with D unclear. V was pared by 3 bases and J by 3 bases, with 11 bases between. This CDR3 contains 15 residues. Germline V gene lookup returns CDR1 SEHNR and CDR2 FQNEAQ (reference sequence).